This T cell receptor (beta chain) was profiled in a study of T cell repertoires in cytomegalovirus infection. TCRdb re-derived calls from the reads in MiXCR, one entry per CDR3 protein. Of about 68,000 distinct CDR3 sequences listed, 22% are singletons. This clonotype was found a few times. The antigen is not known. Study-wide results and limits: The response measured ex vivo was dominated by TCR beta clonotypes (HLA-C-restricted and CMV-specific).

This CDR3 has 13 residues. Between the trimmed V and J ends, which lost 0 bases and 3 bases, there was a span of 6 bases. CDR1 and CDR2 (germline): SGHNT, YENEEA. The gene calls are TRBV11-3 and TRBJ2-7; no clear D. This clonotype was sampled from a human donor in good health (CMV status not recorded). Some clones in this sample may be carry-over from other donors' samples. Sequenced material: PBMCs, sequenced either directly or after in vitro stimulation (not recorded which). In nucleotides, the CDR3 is TGTGCCAGCAGCTTAGATAGGGACTACGAGCAGTACTTC. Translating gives CASSLDRDYEQYF. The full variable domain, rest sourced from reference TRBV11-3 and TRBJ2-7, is EAGVVQSPRYKIIEKKQPVAFWCNPISGHNTLYWYLQNLGQGPELLIRYENEEAVDDSQLPKDRFSAERLKGVDSTLKIQPAELGDSAVYLCASSLDRDYEQYFGPGTRLTVT.